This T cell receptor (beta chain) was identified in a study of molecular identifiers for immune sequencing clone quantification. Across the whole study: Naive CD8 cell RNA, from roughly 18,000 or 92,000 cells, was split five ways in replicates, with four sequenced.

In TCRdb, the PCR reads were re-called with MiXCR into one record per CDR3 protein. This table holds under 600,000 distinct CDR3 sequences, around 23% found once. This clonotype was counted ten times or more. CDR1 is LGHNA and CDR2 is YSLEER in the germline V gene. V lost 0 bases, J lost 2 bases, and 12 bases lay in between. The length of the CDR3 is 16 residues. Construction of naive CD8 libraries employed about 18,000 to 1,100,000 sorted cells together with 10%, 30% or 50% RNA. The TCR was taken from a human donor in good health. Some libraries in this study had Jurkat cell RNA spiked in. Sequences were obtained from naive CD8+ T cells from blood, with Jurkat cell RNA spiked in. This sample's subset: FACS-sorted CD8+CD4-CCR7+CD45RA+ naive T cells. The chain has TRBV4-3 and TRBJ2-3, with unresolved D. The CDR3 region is CASSQEGKSYTDTQYF. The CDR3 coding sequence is TGCGCCAGCAGCCAAGAAGGAAAATCCTACACAGATACGCAGTATTTT.